This TCR beta chain was identified in a study of identical twins. Comments on this clonotype: Its antigen is currently unknown. The junction departs from germline at one end; a sequencing error may be responsible.

This CDR3 spans 17 amino acids. The germline V gene encodes CDR1 LGHNA and CDR2 YNFKEQ. Study findings and constraints: Out-of-frame alpha sequences shared by twins were enriched for low generation probability.

TCRdb used MiXCR to reprocess the 5' RACE reads, holding one entry per CDR3 protein. The profile covers 1.5 million to 2 million distinct CDR3 sequences, with roughly 35% appearing a single time and over 0.25% taken by the ten largest. The sequenced sample consisted of cord blood. The clonotype comes from a newborn girl in good health. The J gene is TRBJ2-3, the V gene TRBV4-2; TRBD2 matches at 9 bases. CDR3 loop: CASSQDTASGATDTQCF. DNA of the CDR3: TGTGCCAGCAGCCAAGATACGGCTAGCGGGGCAACCGATACGCAGTGTTTT.